This TCR beta chain stems from a study of OX40 agonist ivuxolimab in advanced cancers. As for the study in general: Patients received intravenous ivuxolimab every 2 weeks at 0.01 to 10 mg/kg. Patients achieving partial responses numbered three: one hepatocellular carcinoma case and two cutaneous melanoma cases. Broader study findings: Clonal expansion by week 6 occurred in CD4+ and CD8+ blood T cells (at 0.1 to 3.0 mg/kg). Some nonresponders additionally presented with little normalized T-cell clonal expansion.

Assay: immunoSEQ multiplex PCR; the TCRdb copy retains only in-frame clones and omits some. This table holds 55,000 to 80,000 clones, around 80% found once. The germline V and J ends were trimmed by 0 bases and 2 bases, with 12 bases remaining between them. Germline V CDR1 and CDR2: SGHRS, YFSETQ. This CDR3 has 15 amino acids. Remarks on this clone: Its antigen is currently unknown.

This TCR derives from an adult with an advanced solid tumor such as melanoma, head and neck, liver or kidney cancer. The sample consisted of CD4+ or CD8+ T cells sorted from blood, taken in a trial of the OX40 agonist ivuxolimab. This rearrangement joins TRBV5-1 to TRBJ2-7; either TRBD1 or TRBD2 may fit D (5 bases each). CDR3 residues: CASSLVGTAAYEQYF. CDR3 nucleotide sequence: TGCGCCAGCAGCTTGGTTGGGACGGCAGCCTACGAGCAGTACTTC.